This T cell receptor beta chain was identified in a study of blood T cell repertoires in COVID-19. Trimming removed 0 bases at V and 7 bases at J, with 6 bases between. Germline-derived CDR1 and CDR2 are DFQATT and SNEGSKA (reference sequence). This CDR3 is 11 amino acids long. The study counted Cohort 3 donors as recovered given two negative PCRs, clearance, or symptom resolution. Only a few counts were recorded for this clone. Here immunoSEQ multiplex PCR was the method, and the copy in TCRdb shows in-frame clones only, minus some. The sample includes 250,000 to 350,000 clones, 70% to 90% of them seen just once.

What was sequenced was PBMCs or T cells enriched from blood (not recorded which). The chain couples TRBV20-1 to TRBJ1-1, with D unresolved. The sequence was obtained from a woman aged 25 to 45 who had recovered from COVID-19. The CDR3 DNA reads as TGCAGTGCTAGAGAACAAATTGAAGCTTTCTTT. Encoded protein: CSAREQIEAFF.